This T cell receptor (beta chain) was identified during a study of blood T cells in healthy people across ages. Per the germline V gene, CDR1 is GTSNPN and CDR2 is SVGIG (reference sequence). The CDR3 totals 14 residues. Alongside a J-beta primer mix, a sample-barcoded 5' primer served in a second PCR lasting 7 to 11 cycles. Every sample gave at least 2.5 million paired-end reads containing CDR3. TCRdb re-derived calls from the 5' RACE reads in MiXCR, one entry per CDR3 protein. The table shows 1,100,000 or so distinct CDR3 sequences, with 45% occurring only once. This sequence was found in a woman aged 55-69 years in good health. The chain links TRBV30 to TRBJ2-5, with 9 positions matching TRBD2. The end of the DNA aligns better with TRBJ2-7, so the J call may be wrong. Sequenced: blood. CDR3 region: CAWSVSSGTYEQYF. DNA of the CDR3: TGTGCCTGGAGTGTGTCTAGCGGGACGTACGAGCAGTACTTC.